One and the same sample provided the 9 T cell receptor beta chains below, sequenced in a study of OX40 agonist ivuxolimab in advanced cancers. Method: immunoSEQ multiplex PCR; TCRdb's copy keeps in-frame clones and lacks some. Of some 80,000 clones listed, about 90% are singletons. The source material was CD4+ or CD8+ T cells sorted from blood, sampled in a trial of the OX40 agonist ivuxolimab. All receptors derive from an adult with an advanced solid tumor such as melanoma, head and neck, liver or kidney cancer.

The V call is TRBV6-5, the J call TRBJ1-6, with D unclear. Trimming took off 9 bases at V and 2 bases at J, with 14 bases between the two ends. Germline V lookup: CDR1 MNHEY, CDR2 SVGAGI. The CDR3 consists of 15 residues. Written as DNA, the CDR3 is TGTGCCAGTTCTCCGTACCCCGCCTATAATTCACCCCTCCACTTT. Translated, it gives CASSPYPAYNSPLHF.

V usage is TRBV19 and J usage is TRBJ2-1; possible D gene TRBD1, 6 bases. Trimming took off 3 bases at V and 8 bases at J, with 14 bases between the two ends. From germline, CDR1 is LNHDA and CDR2 SQIVND (reference sequence). The CDR3 has 14 residues. The CDR3 here is CASSMGQGLDEQFF. The CDR3 DNA is TGTGCCAGTAGTATGGGGCAGGGGTTGGATGAGCAGTTCTTC.

V and J are TRBV11-2 and TRBJ2-7; D unresolved. This CDR3 spans 13 amino acids. Germline lookup yields CDR1 SGHAT and CDR2 FQNNGV. V lost 3 bases, J lost 3 bases, and 9 bases lay in between. Here the CDR3 reads CASSFGLYYEQYF. In nucleotides, the CDR3 is TGTGCCAGCAGCTTCGGTCTGTACTACGAGCAGTACTTC.

The chain uses TRBV4-3 and TRBJ2-7, with 11 bases lining up with TRBD2. The CDR3 extends over 16 amino acids. The germline gives CDR1 LGHNA, CDR2 YSLEER. The ends lost 1 base at V and 2 bases at J; junction bases unmatched: 4. CDR3 in amino acids: CASSQVSGGATYEQYF. CDR3 nucleotide sequence: TGCGCCAGCAGCCAAGTTAGCGGGGGGGCGACCTACGAGCAGTACTTC.

The count of this clone is one. For the CDR3, the DNA is TGTGCTAGTGGTTGGGGCCAGGGCTACGAGCAGTACTTC. Protein: CASGWGQGYEQYF. The chain carries TRBV12-5 and TRBJ2-7, with TRBD1 as a possible D gene (5 bases). The CDR3 length is 13 residues. Germline assignment: CDR1 LGHNT and CDR2 FRNRAP. V was cut by 4 bases and J by 3 bases, with 10 bases left in between.

The chain links TRBV6-7 to TRBJ2-5; D remains unclear. TRBV6-7 is noted as an ORF with a role that remains uncertain. The ends were cut back, 7 bases at V and 14 bases at J, with 11 bases in the middle. This CDR3 contains 9 residues. CDR3 sequence: CASTPPRYF. As DNA, the CDR3 is TGTGCCAGCACTCCCCCCCGATACTTC.

V and J are TRBV29-1 and TRBJ1-1, with D unresolved. CDR1 and CDR2 from the germline V gene are SQVTM and ANQGSEA. This CDR3 contains 12 residues. The V gene lost 7 bases and the J gene lost 4 bases, with 13 bases spanning the gap. CDR3 sequence reads: CSARGSGTEAFF. CDR3 coding DNA: TGCAGCGCCCGTGGGAGCGGCACTGAAGCTTTCTTT.

The CDR3 DNA sequence: TGTGCCAGCAGCTGGACTAACAACCCTCCCATCTACGAGCAGTACTTC. Amino acids: CASSWTNNPPIYEQYF. V gene TRBV7-2 combines with J gene TRBJ2-7; possible D gene TRBD2, 6 bases. V lost 4 bases and J lost 3, with 19 bases in between. The CDR3 spans 16 residues. The V gene's germline CDR1 is SGHTA and CDR2 FQGNSA.

V usage is TRBV7-8 and J usage is TRBJ2-1; 15 bases line up with TRBD2. The CDR3 runs to 18 residues. The germline CDR1 and CDR2 sequences are SGHVS and FQNEAQ. V gave up 3 bases and J gave up 6 bases; unmatched junction bases: 9. As DNA, the CDR3 is TGTGCCAGCAGCTTCGGACTAGCGGGGGGGCCGAACTTCAATGAGCAGTTCTTC. Encoded protein: CASSFGLAGGPNFNEQFF.